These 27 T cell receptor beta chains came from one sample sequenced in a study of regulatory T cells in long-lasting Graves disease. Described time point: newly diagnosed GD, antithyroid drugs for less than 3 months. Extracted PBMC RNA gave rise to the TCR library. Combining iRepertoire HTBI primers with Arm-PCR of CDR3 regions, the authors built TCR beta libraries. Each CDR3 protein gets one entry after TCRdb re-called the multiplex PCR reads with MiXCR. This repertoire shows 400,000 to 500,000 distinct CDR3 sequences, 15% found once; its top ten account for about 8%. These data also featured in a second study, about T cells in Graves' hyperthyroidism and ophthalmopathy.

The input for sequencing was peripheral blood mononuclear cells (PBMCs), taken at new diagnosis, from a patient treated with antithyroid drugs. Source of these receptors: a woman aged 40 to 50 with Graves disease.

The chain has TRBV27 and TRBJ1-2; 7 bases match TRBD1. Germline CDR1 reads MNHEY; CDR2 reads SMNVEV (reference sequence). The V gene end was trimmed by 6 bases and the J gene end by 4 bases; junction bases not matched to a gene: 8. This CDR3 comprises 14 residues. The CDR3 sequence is CASSHGGTAYGYTF. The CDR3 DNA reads TGTGCCAGCAGCCATGGAGGGACAGCCTATGGCTACACCTTC.

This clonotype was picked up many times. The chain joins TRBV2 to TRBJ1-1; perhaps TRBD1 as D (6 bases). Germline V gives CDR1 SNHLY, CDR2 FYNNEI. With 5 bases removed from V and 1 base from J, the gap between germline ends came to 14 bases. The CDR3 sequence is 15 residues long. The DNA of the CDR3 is TGTGCCAGCAGTCCGTCAGGGGCGGCGAACACTGAAGCTTTCTTT. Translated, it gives CASSPSGAANTEAFF.

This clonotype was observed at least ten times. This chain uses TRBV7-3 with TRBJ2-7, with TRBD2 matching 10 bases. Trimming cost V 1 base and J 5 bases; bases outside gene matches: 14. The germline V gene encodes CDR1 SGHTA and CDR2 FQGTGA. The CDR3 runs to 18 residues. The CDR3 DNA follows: TGTGCCAGCAGCTTAATGGGCACAGCGGGAGGGAACCTACACGAGCAGTACTTC. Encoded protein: CASSLMGTAGGNLHEQYF.

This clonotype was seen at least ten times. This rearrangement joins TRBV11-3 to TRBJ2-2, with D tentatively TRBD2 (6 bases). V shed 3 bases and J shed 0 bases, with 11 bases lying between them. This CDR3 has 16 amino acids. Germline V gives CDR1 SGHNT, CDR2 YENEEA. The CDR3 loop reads CASSLFSGTNTGELFF. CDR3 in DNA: TGTGCCAGCAGCTTGTTTAGCGGAACGAACACCGGGGAGCTGTTTTTT.

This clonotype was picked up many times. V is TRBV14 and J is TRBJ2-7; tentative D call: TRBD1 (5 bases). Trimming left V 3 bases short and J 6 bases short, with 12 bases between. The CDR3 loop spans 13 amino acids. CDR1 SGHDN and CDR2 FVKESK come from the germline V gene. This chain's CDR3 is CASSHQARVEQYF. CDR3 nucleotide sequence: TGTGCCAGCAGCCACCAGGCCAGGGTCGAGCAGTACTTC. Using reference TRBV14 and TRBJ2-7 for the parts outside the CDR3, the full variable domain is EAGVTQFPSHSVIEKGQTVTLRCDPISGHDNLYWYRRVMGKEIKFLLHFVKESKQDESGMPNNRFLAERTGGTYSTLKVQPAELEDSGVYFCASSHQARVEQYFGPGTRLTVT.

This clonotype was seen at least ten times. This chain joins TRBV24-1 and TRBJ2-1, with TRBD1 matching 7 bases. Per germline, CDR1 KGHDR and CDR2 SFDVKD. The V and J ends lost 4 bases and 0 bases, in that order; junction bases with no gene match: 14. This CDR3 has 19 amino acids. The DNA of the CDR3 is TGTGCCACCAGTGAAGACCAACCCAGGGGGTCAAGCTCCTACAATGAGCAGTTCTTC. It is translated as CATSEDQPRGSSSYNEQFF.

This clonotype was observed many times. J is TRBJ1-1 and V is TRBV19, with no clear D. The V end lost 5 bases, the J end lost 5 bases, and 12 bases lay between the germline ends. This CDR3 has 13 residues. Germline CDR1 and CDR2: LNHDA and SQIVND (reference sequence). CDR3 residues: CASSADLETEAFF. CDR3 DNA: TGTGCCAGTAGTGCAGACTTGGAGACTGAAGCTTTCTTT. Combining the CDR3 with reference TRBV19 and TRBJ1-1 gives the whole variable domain DGGITQSPKYLFRKEGQNVTLSCEQNLNHDAMYWYRQDPGQGLRLIYYSQIVNDFQKGDIAEGYSVSREKKESFPLTVTSAQKNPTAFYLCASSADLETEAFFGQGTRLTVV.

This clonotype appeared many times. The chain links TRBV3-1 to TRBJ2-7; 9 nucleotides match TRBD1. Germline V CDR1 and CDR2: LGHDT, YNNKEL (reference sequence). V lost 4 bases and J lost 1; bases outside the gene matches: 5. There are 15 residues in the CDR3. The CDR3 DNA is TGTGCCAGCAGCCCGGGACAGGGCTGGTCCTACGAGCAGTACTTC. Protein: CASSPGQGWSYEQYF.

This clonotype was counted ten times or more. CDR3 DNA sequence: TGTGCCAGCAGAAAGGGGGGAGTTGAAGCTTTCTTT. This encodes CASRKGGVEAFF. V gene TRBV7-9 combines with J gene TRBJ1-1; TRBD1 might be the D (6 bases). There are 12 residues in the CDR3. Germline CDR1 and CDR2: SEHNR and FQNEAQ (reference sequence). V was cut by 6 bases and J by 7 bases, with 12 bases left in between.

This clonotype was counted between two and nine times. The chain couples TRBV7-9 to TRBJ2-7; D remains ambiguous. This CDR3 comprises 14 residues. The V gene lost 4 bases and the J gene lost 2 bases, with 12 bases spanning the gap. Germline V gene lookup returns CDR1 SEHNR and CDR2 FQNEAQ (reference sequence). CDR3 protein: CASSSTAEAYEQYF. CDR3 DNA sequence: TGTGCCAGCAGCTCTACAGCTGAAGCCTACGAGCAGTACTTC.

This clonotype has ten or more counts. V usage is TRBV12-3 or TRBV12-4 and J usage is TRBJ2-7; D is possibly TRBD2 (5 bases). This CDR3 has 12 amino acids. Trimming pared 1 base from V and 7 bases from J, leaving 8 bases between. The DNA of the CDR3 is TGTGCCAGCAGTTTAGGGTGGGAGGAGCAGTACTTC. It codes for CASSLGWEEQYF.

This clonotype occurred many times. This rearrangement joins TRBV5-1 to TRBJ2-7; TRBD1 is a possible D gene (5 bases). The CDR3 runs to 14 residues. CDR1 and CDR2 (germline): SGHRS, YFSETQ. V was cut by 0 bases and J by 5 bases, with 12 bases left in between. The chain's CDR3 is CASSLARVRDEQYF. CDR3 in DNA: TGCGCCAGCAGCTTGGCCAGGGTAAGGGACGAGCAGTACTTC. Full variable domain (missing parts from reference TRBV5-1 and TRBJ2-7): KAGVTQTPRYLIKTRGQQVTLSCSPISGHRSVSWYQQTPGQGLQFLFEYFSETQRNKGNFPGRFSGRQFSNSRSEMNVSTLELGDSALYLCASSLARVRDEQYFGPGTRLTVT.

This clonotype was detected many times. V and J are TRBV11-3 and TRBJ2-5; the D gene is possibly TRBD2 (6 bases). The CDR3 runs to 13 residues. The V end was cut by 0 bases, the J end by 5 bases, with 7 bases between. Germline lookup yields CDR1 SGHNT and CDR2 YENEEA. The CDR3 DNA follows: TGTGCCAGCAGCTTAGAGGGGGGTGAGACCCAGTACTTC. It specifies CASSLEGGETQYF.

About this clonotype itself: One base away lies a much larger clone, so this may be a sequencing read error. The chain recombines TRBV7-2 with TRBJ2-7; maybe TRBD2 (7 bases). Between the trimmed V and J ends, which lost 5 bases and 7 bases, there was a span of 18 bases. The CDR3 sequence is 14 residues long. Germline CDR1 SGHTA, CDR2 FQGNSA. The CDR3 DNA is TGTGCCAGCAGCCAACTTGGGGGGGCAAGGGAGCAGTACTTC. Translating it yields CASSQLGGAREQYF.

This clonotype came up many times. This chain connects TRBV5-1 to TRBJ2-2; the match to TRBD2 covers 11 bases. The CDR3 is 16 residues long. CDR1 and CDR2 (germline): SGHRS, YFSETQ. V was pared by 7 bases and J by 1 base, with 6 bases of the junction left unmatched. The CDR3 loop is CASVQGTSGNTGELFF. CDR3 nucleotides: TGCGCCAGCGTTCAGGGGACTAGCGGGAACACCGGGGAGCTGTTTTTT.

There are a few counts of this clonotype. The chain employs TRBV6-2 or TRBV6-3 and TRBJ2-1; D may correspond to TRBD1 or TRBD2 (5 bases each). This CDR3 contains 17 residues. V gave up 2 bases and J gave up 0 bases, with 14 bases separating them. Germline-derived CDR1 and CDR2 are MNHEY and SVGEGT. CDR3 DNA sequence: TGTGCCAGCAGTTACACTAGGGGCCCGAGCTCCTACAATGAGCAGTTCTTC. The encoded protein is CASSYTRGPSSYNEQFF.

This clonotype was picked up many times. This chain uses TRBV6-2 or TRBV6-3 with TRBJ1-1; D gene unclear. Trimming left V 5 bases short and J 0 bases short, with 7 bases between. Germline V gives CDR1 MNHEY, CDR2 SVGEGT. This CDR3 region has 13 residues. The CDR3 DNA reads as TGTGCCAGCAGTAAACAATTGAACACTGAAGCTTTCTTT. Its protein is CASSKQLNTEAFF.

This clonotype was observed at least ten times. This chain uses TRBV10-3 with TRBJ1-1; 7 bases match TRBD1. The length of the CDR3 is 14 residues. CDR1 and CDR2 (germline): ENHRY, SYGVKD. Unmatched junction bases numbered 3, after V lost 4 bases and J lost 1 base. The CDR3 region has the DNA TGTGCCATCAGTGCACAGGGGACGAACACTGAAGCTTTCTTT. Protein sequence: CAISAQGTNTEAFF.

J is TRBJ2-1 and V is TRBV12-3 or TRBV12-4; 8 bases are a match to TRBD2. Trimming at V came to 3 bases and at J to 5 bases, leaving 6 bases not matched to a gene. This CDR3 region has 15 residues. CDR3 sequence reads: CASSFEREKDNEQFF. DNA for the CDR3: TGTGCCAGCAGTTTTGAGCGGGAGAAGGACAATGAGCAGTTCTTC.

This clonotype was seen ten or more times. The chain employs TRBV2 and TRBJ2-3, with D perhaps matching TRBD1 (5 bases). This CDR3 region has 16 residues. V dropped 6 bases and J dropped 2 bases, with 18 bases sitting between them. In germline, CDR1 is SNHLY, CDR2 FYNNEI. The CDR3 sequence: CASRPWGVIYTDTQYF. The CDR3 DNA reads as TGTGCCAGCAGGCCATGGGGCGTAATTTACACAGATACGCAGTATTTT.

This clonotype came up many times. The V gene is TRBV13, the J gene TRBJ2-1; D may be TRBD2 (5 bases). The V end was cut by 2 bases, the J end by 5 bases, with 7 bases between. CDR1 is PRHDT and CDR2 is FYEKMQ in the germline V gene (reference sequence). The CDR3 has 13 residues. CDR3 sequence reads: CASSLSGNNEQFF. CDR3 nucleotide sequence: TGTGCCAGCAGCTTAAGCGGTAACAATGAGCAGTTCTTC.

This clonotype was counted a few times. The CDR3 reads CASSQVQTSYEQYF. The CDR3, as DNA: TGCGCCAGCAGCCAAGTACAGACGTCATACGAGCAGTACTTC. The chain uses TRBV4-1 and TRBJ2-7, with D hard to call. The CDR3 has 14 amino acids. From germline, CDR1 is MGHRA and CDR2 YSYEKL. The germline V and J ends were trimmed by 1 base and 4 bases, with 11 bases remaining between them.

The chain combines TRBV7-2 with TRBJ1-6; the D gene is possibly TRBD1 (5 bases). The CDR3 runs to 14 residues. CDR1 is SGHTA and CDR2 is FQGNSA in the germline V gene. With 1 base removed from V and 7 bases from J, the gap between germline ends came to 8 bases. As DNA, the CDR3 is TGTGCCAGCAGCTTAGACGACAGCAATTCACCCCTCCACTTT. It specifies CASSLDDSNSPLHF.

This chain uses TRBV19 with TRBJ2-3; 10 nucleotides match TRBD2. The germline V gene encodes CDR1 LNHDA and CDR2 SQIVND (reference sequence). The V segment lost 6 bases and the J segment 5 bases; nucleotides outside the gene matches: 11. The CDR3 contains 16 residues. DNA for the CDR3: TGTGCCAGTAGGGACGGTGGAGCGGGAGGGATAGATACGCAGTATTTT. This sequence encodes CASRDGGAGGIDTQYF.

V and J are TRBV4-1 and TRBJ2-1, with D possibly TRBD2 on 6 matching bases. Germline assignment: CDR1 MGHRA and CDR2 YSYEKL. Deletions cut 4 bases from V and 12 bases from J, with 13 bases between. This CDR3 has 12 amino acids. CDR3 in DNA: TGCGCCAGCAGCCCCTCGGGAGCGGGGCAGTTCTTC. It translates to CASSPSGAGQFF.

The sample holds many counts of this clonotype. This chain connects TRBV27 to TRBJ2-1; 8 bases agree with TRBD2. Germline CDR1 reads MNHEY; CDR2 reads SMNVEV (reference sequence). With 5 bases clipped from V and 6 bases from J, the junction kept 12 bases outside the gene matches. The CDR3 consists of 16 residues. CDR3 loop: CASSPKSGRIGNEQFF. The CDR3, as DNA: TGTGCCAGCAGTCCCAAAAGCGGGAGAATTGGCAATGAGCAGTTCTTC.

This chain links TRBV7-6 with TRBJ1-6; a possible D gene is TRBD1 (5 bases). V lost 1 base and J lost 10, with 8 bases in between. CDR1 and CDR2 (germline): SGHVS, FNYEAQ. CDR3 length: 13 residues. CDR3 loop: CASSLGGWSPLHF. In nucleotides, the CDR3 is TGTGCCAGCAGCTTAGGGGGCTGGTCACCCCTCCACTTT.